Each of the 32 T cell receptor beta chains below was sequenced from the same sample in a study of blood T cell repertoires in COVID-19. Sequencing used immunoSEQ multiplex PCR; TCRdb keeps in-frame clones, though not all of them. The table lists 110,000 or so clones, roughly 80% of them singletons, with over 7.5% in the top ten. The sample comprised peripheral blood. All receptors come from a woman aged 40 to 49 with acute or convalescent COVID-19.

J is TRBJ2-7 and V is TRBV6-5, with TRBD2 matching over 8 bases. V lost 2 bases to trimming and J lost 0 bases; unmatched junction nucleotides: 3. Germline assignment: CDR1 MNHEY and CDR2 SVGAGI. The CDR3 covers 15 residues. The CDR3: CASSYGGGLSYEQYF. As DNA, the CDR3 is TGTGCCAGCAGTTACGGCGGGGGGCTCTCCTACGAGCAGTACTTC.

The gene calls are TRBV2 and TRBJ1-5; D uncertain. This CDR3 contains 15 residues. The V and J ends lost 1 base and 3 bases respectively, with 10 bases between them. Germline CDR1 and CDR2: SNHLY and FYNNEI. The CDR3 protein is CASSEGRVSNQPQHF. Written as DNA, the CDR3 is TGTGCCAGCAGTGAAGGCCGGGTGTCCAATCAGCCCCAGCATTTT.

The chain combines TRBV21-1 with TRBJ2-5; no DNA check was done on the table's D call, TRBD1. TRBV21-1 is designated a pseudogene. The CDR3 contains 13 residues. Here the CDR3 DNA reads TGTGCCAGCATCTCGCCCTCAGGCGAGACCCAGTACTTC. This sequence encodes CASISPSGETQYF.

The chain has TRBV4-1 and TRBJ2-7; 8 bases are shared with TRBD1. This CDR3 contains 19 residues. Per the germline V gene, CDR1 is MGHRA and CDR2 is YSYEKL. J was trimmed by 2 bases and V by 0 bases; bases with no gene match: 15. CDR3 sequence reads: CASSQEGDRGHHSPYEQYF. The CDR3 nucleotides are TGCGCCAGCAGCCAAGAAGGAGACAGGGGTCACCATTCACCCTACGAGCAGTACTTC.

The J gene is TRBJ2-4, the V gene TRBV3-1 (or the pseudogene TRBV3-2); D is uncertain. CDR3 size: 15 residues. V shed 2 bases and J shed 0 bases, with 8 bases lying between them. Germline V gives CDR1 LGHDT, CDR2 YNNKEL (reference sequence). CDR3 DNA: TGTGCCAGCAGCCAATCACAGCTAGCCAAAAACATTCAGTACTTC. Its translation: CASSQSQLAKNIQYF.

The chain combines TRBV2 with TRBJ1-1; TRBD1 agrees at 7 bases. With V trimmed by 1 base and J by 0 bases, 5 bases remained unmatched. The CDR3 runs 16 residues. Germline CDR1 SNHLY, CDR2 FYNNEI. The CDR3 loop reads CASSEEAGGLNTEAFF. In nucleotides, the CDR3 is TGTGCCAGCAGTGAAGAGGCAGGGGGATTGAACACTGAAGCTTTCTTT. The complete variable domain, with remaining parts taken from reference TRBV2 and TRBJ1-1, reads EPEVTQTPSHQVTQMGQEVILRCVPISNHLYFYWYRQILGQKVEFLVSFYNNEISEKSEIFDDQFSVERPDGSNFTLKIRSTKLEDSAMYFCASSEEAGGLNTEAFFGQGTRLTVV.

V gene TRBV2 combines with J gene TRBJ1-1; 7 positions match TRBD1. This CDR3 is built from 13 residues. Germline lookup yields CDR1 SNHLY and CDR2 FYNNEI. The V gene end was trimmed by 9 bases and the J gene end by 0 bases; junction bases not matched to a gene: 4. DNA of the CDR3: TGTGCCAGATCGGGACAGCTGAACACTGAAGCTTTCTTT. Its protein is CARSGQLNTEAFF.

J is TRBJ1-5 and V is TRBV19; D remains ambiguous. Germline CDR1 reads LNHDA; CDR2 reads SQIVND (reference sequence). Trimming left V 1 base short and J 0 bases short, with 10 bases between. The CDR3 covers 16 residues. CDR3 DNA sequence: TGTGCCAGTAGTATAGGTAGAGGTTATAGCAATCAGCCCCAGCATTTT. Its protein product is CASSIGRGYSNQPQHF.

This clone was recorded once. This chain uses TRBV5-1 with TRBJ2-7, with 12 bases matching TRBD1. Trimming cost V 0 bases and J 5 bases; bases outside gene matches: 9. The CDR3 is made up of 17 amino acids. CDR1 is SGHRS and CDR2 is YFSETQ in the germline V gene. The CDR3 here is CASSLGDRGPSGDEQYF. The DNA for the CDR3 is TGCGCCAGCAGCTTGGGGGACAGGGGGCCCTCGGGGGACGAGCAGTACTTC. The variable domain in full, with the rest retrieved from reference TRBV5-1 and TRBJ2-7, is KAGVTQTPRYLIKTRGQQVTLSCSPISGHRSVSWYQQTPGQGLQFLFEYFSETQRNKGNFPGRFSGRQFSNSRSEMNVSTLELGDSALYLCASSLGDRGPSGDEQYFGPGTRLTVT.

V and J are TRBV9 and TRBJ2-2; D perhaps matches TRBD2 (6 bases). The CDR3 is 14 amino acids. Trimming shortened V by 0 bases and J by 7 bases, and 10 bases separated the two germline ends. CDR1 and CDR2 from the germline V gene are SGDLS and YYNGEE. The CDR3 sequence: CASSVVGGGGELFF. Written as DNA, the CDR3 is TGTGCCAGCAGCGTAGTGGGAGGCGGCGGGGAGCTGTTTTTT.

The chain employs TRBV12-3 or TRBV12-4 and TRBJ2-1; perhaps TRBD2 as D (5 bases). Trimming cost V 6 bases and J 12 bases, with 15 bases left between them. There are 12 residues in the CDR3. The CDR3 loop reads CASSLSGAGQFF. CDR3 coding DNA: TGTGCCAGCAGCCTGAGCGGCGCGGGGCAGTTCTTC.

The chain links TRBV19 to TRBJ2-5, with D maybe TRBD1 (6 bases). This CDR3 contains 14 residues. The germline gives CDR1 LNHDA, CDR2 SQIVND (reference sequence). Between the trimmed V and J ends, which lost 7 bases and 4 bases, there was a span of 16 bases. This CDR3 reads CASKDRHGIETQYF. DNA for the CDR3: TGTGCCAGTAAGGACAGACACGGGATAGAGACCCAGTACTTC.

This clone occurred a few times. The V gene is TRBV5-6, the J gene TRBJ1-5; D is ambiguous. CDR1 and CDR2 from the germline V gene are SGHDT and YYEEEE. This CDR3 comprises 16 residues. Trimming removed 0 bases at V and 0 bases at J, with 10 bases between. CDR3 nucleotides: TGTGCCAGCAGCTTGGATACGGTCCTTAGCAATCAGCCCCAGCATTTT. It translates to CASSLDTVLSNQPQHF.

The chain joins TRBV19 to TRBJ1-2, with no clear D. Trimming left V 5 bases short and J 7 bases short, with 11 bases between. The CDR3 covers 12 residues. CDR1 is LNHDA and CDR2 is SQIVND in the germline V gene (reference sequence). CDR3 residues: CASSVYPIGYTF. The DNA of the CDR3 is TGTGCCAGTAGTGTCTACCCCATTGGCTACACCTTC.

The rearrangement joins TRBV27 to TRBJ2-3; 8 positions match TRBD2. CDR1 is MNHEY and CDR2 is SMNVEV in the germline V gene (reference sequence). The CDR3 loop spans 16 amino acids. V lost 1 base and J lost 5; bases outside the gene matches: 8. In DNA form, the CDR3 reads TGTGCCAGCAGTTTATGGTCCGGGGGGGCCGGAGATACGCAGTATTTT. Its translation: CASSLWSGGAGDTQYF.

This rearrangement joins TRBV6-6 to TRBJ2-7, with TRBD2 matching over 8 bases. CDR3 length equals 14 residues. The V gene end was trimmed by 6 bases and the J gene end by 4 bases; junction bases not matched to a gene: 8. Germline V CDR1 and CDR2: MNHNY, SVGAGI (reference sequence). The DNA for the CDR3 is TGTGCCAGCAGCCAGGGGCGGGGGGCTTACGAGCAGTACTTC. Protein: CASSQGRGAYEQYF.

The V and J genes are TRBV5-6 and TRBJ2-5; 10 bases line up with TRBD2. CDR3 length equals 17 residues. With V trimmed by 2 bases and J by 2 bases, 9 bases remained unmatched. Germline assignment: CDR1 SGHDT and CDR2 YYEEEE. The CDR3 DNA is TGTGCCAGCAGCTTTTCCCTAGCGGGGGCGTTACAAGAGACCCAGTACTTC. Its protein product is CASSFSLAGALQETQYF.

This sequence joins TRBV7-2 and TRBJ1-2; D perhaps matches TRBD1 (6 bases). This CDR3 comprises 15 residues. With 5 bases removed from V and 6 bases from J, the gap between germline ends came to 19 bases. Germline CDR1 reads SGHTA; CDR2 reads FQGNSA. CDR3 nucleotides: TGTGCCAGCAGCCCCCGTAGTCAGGGGAGGGATGGCTACACCTTC. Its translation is CASSPRSQGRDGYTF.

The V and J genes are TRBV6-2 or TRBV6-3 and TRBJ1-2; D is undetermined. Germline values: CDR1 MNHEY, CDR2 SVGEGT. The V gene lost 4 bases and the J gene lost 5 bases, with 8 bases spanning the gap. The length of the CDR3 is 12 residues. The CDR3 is CASSFGLYGYTF. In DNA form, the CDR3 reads TGTGCCAGCAGTTTCGGACTTTATGGCTACACCTTC.

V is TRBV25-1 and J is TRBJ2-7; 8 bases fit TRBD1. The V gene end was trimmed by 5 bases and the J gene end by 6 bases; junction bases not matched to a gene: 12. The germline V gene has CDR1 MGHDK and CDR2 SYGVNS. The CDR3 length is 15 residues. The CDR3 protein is CASSPFAGGLFEQYF. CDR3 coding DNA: TGTGCCAGCAGTCCCTTCGCAGGGGGCTTGTTCGAGCAGTACTTC.

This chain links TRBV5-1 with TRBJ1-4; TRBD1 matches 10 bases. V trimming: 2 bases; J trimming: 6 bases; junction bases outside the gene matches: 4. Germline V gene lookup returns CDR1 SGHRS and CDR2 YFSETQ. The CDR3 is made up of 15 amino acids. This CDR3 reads CASSFPGTGDEKLFF. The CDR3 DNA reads TGCGCCAGCAGCTTCCCCGGGACAGGGGATGAAAAACTGTTTTTT.

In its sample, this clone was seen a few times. The CDR3 DNA reads TGCGCCAGCAGCCGAGTGCTTGGCTCCTATAATTCACCCCTCCACTTT. Amino acid sequence: CASSRVLGSYNSPLHF. The V gene is TRBV4-1, the J gene TRBJ1-6; D not certain. V gave up 4 bases and J gave up 0 bases, with 10 bases separating them. This CDR3 is 16 amino acids long. Germline lookup yields CDR1 MGHRA and CDR2 YSYEKL.

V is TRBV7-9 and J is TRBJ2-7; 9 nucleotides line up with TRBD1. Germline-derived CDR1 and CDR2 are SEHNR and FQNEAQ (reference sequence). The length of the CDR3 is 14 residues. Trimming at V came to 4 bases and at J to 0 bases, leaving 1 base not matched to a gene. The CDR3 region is CASSSTGGSYEQYF. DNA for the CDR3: TGTGCCAGCAGCTCGACAGGGGGCTCCTACGAGCAGTACTTC.

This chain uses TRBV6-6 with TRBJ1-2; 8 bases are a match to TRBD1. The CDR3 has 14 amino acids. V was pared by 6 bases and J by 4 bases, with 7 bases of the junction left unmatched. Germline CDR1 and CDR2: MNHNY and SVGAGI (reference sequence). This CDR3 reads CASRATGEGYGYTF. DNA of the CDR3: TGTGCCAGCAGGGCGACAGGGGAGGGCTATGGCTACACCTTC.

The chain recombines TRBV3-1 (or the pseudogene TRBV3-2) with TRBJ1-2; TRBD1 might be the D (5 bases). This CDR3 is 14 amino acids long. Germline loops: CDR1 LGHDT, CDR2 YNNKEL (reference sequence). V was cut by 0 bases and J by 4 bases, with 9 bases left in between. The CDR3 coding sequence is TGTGCCAGCAGCCAAGAGGACATCTCCTATGGCTACACCTTC. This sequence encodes CASSQEDISYGYTF.

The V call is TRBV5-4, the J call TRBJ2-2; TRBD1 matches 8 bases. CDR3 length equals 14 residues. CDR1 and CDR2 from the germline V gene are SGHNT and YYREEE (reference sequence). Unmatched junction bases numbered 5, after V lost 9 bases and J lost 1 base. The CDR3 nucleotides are TGTGCCACCGACAGGGGCTTGAACACCGGGGAGCTGTTTTTT. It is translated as CATDRGLNTGELFF. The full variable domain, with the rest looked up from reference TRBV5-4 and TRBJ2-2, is ETGVTQSPTHLIKTRGQQVTLRCSSQSGHNTVSWYQQALGQGPQFIFQYYREEENGRGNFPPRFSGLQFPNYSSELNVNALELDDSALYLCATDRGLNTGELFFGEGSRLTVL.

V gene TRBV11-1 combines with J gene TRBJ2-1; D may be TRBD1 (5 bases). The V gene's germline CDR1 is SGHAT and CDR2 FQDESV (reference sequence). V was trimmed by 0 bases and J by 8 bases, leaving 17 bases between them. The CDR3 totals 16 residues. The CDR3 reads CASSLALWGHNYEQFF. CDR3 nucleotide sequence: TGTGCCAGCAGCTTAGCGCTTTGGGGCCACAATTATGAGCAGTTCTTC.

Here the CDR3 DNA reads TGCGCCAGCAGTGAGGCGGGAGACTACGAGCAGTACTTC. As protein: CASSEAGDYEQYF. The chain uses TRBV10-2 and TRBJ2-7, with 7 bases matching TRBD2. The length of the CDR3 is 13 residues. From germline, CDR1 is WSHSY and CDR2 SAAADI. With V trimmed by 2 bases and J by 3 bases, 1 base remained unmatched.

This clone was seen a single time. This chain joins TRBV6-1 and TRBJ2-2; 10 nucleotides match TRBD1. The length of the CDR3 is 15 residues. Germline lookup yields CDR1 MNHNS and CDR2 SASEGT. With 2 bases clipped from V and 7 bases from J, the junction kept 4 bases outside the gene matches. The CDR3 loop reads CASSERQGAVGELFF. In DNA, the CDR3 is TGTGCCAGCAGTGAAAGACAGGGGGCGGTCGGGGAGCTGTTTTTT.

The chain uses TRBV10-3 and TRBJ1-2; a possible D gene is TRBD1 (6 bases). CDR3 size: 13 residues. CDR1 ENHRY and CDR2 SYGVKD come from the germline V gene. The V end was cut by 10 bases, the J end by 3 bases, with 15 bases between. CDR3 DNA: TGTGCCACTAAACAGGGTACGGACTATGGCTACACCTTC. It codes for CATKQGTDYGYTF.

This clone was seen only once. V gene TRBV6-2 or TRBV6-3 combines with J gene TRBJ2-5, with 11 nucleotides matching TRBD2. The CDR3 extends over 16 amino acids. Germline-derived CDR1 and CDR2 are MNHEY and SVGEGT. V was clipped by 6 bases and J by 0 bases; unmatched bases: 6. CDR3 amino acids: CASSRGTSGYQETQYF. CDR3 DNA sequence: TGTGCCAGCAGCCGTGGGACTAGCGGATACCAAGAGACCCAGTACTTC.

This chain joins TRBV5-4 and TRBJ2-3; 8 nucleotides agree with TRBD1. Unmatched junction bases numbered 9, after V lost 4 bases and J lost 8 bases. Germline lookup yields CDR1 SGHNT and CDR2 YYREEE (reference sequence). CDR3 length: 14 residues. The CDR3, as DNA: TGTGCCAGCAGCCCCGGGACAGGCGTTGGTACGCAGTATTTT. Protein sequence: CASSPGTGVGTQYF.